The source of this T cell receptor beta chain is a study of T cell repertoires in cytomegalovirus infection. Study summary: Public TCR beta signatures provided an indication of both CMV infection and a matching HLA type. The study, taken as a whole, reports: HLA-C-restricted CMV-specific TCR beta clonotypes prevailed in the ex vivo response. Totalled public TCR beta family frequency picked out people who carried CMV plus the relevant HLA.

A note on this clonotype: The antigen remains undetermined. Germline is not matched at one junction end, which may reflect a read error.

This CDR3 is built from 15 residues. Using its own MiXCR run on the reads, TCRdb lists one record per CDR3 protein. The profile shows approximately 200,000 distinct CDR3 sequences, approximately 24% of them singletons. Sequenced: CD8+ T cells from PBMCs. This receptor was obtained from a human donor in good health (CMV status not recorded). Some clones in this sample may be carry-over from other donors' samples. This chain joins TRBV12-3 or TRBV12-4 and TRBJ2-7, with D perhaps matching TRBD2 (5 bases). CDR3 bases: TGTGCCGGCAGTTTATACTCCGGGGTTGCCTACGAGCAGTACTTC. Amino acid sequence: CAGSLYSGVAYEQYF.